What follows is one TCR delta chain and its context. Relative to its sample, this clone is medium-sized (0.01 to 0.1%). This clone's antigen is unknown. No qualities accompany the bases; no much larger clone lies one base away. This entry belongs to a study of Vγ9Vδ2 T cells in congenital toxoplasmosis listed by TCRdb under 2021. For the study in its entirety: The diagnosis of congenital toxoplasmosis relied on IgG, IgM and IgA serology, Western blot and an in-house interferon-gamma release assay. In this study, researchers looked at the gamma and delta chain CDR3 repertoires of sorted blood gammadelta T cells, comparing infants congenitally infected with T. gondii against uninfected infants. Sequencing of the repertoires was done on samples from infants at two time points: 2 months after birth and 1 year of age. TCR sequencing was performed on roughly 5 infected and over nine uninfected infants at 2 months and on 3 infected and 4 uninfected infants at 1 year. General study outcomes and caveats: Repertoire differences between infected and uninfected infants were less clearly seen at 1 year of age than at 2 months. In 2-month-old infants, germline-encoded fetal-type TRDV2 CDR3 sequences seemed to be more common in infected than in uninfected infants, which suggests a footprint of in utero expansion. Both infected and uninfected infants showed a high prevalence of a public TRGV9 clonotype. Compared with uninfected infants, infected infants at 2 months appeared to have fewer N additions in their TRGV9 and TRDV2 CDR3s, and this was especially true for TRDV2-TRDJ1 sequences. Two months was the earliest age with enough suitable sample material for TCR repertoire analysis, so newborn repertoires were not sequenced.

Template-switch reverse transcription with SuperScript II was used to generate cDNA, with TRGC- and TRDC-specific primers combined in a single tube. The TRGC primer was designed so that it binds both the TRGC1 and the TRGC2 constant genes. The KAPA Real-Time Library Amplification Kit was used to amplify TRG and TRD, and AMPure XP beads were used for purification between steps. Index PCR with the Nextera XT Index Kit was used to attach the Illumina sequencing adapters. TRG and TRD amplicons were sequenced on an Illumina MiSeq with the V2 300 kit, giving 150 bp paired-end reads. The authors processed their data as follows. Before any further analysis, FastQC version 0.11.8 was used to assess read quality. Reads were mapped to GenBank TRG or TRD reference genes, and MiXCR version 3.0.3 was used to assemble CDR3 sequences. MiXCR defaults were kept, except that TRDD gene segments were assembled using 3 rather than 5 consecutive nucleotides. VDJtools version 1.2.1 calculated N additions, CDR3 length, J segment length and clonotype sharing between samples. Out-of-frame CDR3 sequences and those containing stop codons were excluded from analysis. The overlap of infant repertoires with previously published Vgamma9Vdelta2 repertoires from fetal, cord blood and adult blood was compared. TCRdb reanalyzed the public reads with the CATT caller, and identical DNA sequences were merged afterwards. TCRdb's processing, not the study's, gives the V and J calls here. Counted in this sample were about 410 delta-chain clones; about 38% of them appeared once. Around 30% of the sample is taken by the ten largest.

Reading from cysteine to phenylalanine, the CDR3 counts 15 amino acids. The entry retains the CDR3 DNA only, 45 bases that are in frame from base 1. CDR1 and CDR2 are read off the germline V gene as GEAIGNYY and EKD. Trimmed from V: 0 bases; trimmed from J: 2 bases; junction bases lacking a gene match: 0. The same treatment, consisting of spiramycin and/or pyrimethamine plus sulfadiazine plus folinic acid, was given to mothers of infected and uninfected infants alike. All infants, infected and uninfected, were born by term delivery after more than 37 weeks of gestation. About 0.9 mL of blood was processed into PBMCs by Lymphoprep gradient centrifugation, after which the PBMCs were cryopreserved in liquid nitrogen and shipped to Belgium. After thawing, the PBMCs were labeled with Zombie NIR viability dye and stained with antibodies against CD3, TCR gammadelta, Vgamma9 and Vdelta2. CD3+ TCRgammadelta+ T cells were sorted on a FACSAria III with a mean purity of 98%. For each sample, the RNeasy Micro Kit was used to isolate RNA from approximately 10,000 sorted gammadelta T cells. The infants were born to mothers who were enrolled with primary T. gondii infection during pregnancy. Infant peripheral blood was collected at an outpatient microbiology and virology center in Pavia, Italy.

This TCR was recovered from a child under 10 years old born to a mother with Toxoplasma gondii infection during pregnancy, either congenitally infected or uninfected (not recorded which). The sequencing sample was made of gamma-delta T cells from blood. The chain is encoded by TRDV2 joined to TRDJ2; 9 bases in between match TRDD3. The CDR3 amino acid sequence is: CACDTWGILTAQLFF. At the DNA level, the sequence is TGTGCCTGTGACACCTGGGGGATATTGACAGCACAACTCTTCTTT.